This passage covers 21 T cell receptor beta chains from one sample sequenced in a study of blood T cell repertoires in COVID-19. Repertoires were generated with immunoSEQ multiplex PCR, while TCRdb's copy carries only in-frame clones and drops some. The sample yields around 250,000 clones, 85% to 90% seen once. The sample comprised PBMCs or T cells enriched from blood (not recorded which). The receptors were gathered from a woman in her 30s who had recovered from COVID-19.

This clone was detected once. V and J are TRBV7-3 and TRBJ1-1; 10 bases fit TRBD1. This CDR3 comprises 15 residues. The V segment lost 0 bases and the J segment 10 bases; nucleotides outside the gene matches: 8. Germline CDR1 is SGHTA and CDR2 is FQGTGA. The chain's CDR3 is CASSLTGTGVTRAFF. The CDR3 region has the DNA TGTGCCAGCAGCTTAACAGGGACAGGGGTAACGAGAGCTTTCTTT.

On this clone: In the same sample, other DNA sequences code for this CDR3. V gene TRBV28 combines with J gene TRBJ1-1, with D possibly being TRBD1 (5 bases). Deletions cut 3 bases from V and 7 bases from J, with 9 bases between. Germline V gives CDR1 MDHEN, CDR2 SYDVKM. The CDR3 has 12 amino acids. In DNA, the CDR3 is TGTGCCAGCAGTTTGGGGCAGGGTGAAGCTTTCTTT. Amino acid sequence: CASSLGQGEAFF.

This clone was counted a single time. The CDR3 is CASSLGPANEKLFF. CDR3 DNA sequence: TGTGCCAGCAGCTTAGGGCCAGCTAATGAAAAACTGTTTTTT. The chain joins TRBV7-9 to TRBJ1-4, with no clear D. CDR1 SEHNR and CDR2 FQNEAQ come from the germline V gene (reference sequence). Trimming took off 1 base at V and 3 bases at J, with 6 bases between the two ends. The CDR3 has 14 amino acids.

The chain employs TRBV11-1 and TRBJ2-7; D remains unclear. The CDR3 sequence is 14 residues long. Germline CDR1 reads SGHAT; CDR2 reads FQDESV (reference sequence). V lost 0 bases, J lost 5 bases, and 11 bases lay in between. Written as DNA, the CDR3 is TGTGCCAGCAGCTTAGCGGGCAGATCGAACGAGCAGTACTTC. It is translated as CASSLAGRSNEQYF.

The chain combines TRBV7-9 with TRBJ2-7; possible D gene TRBD2, 6 bases. The CDR3 has 14 amino acids. V shed 1 base and J shed 3 bases, with 10 bases lying between them. In germline, CDR1 is SEHNR, CDR2 FQNEAQ (reference sequence). The DNA for the CDR3 is TGTGCCAGCAGCTTAGGACGGACTAACTACGAGCAGTACTTC. This translates into CASSLGRTNYEQYF.

The chain uses TRBV28 and TRBJ2-1; no reliable D call. CDR1 MDHEN and CDR2 SYDVKM come from the germline V gene. The ends were cut back, 1 base at V and 7 bases at J, with 8 bases in the middle. The CDR3 totals 13 residues. The CDR3 bases are TGTGCCAGCAGTTTATCTACCTTGAATGAGCAGTTCTTC. Translation gives CASSLSTLNEQFF. The full variable domain, rest sourced from reference TRBV28 and TRBJ2-1, is DVKVTQSSRYLVKRTGEKVFLECVQDMDHENMFWYRQDPGLGLRLIYFSYDVKMKEKGDIPEGYSVSREKKERFSLILESASTNQTSMYLCASSLSTLNEQFFGPGTRLTVL.

V and J are TRBV3-1 (or the pseudogene TRBV3-2) and TRBJ1-1; TRBD1 agrees at 7 bases. The germline V gene encodes CDR1 LGHDT and CDR2 YNNKEL (reference sequence). The CDR3 extends over 19 amino acids. V lost 0 bases to trimming and J lost 0 bases; unmatched junction nucleotides: 13. CDR3 region: CASSQDWGRGRTLNTEAFF. As DNA, the CDR3 is TGTGCCAGCAGCCAAGATTGGGGCAGGGGGAGGACTCTGAACACTGAAGCTTTCTTT.

The gene calls are TRBV30 and TRBJ1-2; 7 bases are a match to TRBD1. Germline CDR1 reads GTSNPN; CDR2 reads SVGIG (reference sequence). V dropped 5 bases and J dropped 7; count of bases not matched to a gene: 7. CDR3 size: 12 residues. In DNA, the CDR3 is TGTGCCTGGTTAACAGGGGCTGTTGGCTACACCTTC. It encodes CAWLTGAVGYTF.

The V gene is TRBV27, the J gene TRBJ2-5, with D possibly TRBD2 on 5 matching bases. V gave up 6 bases and J gave up 9 bases, with 20 bases separating them. The CDR3 is 14 residues long. Germline V lookup: CDR1 MNHEY, CDR2 SMNVEV (reference sequence). The CDR3 DNA is TGTGCCAGCAGGCACGGGGATACTTTCGAGGCCCAGTACTTC. Translation: CASRHGDTFEAQYF.

The sample holds one count of this clone. The chain combines TRBV10-3 with TRBJ2-5; 8 bases are a match to TRBD2. V shed 3 bases and J 2 bases; nucleotides not matched to a gene: 11. This CDR3 contains 17 residues. Germline loops: CDR1 ENHRY, CDR2 SYGVKD. CDR3: CAISDRRTSGEQETQYF. The CDR3 region has the DNA TGTGCCATCAGTGATAGGAGAACTAGCGGAGAACAAGAGACCCAGTACTTC.

The V call is TRBV12-3 or TRBV12-4, the J call TRBJ2-3; D not certain. The CDR3 totals 11 residues. Trimming took 7 bases from V and 5 from J, leaving 7 bases between them. CDR3 in amino acids: CASTSGDTQYF. CDR3 nucleotides: TGTGCCAGCACCTCAGGAGATACGCAGTATTTT.

The chain carries TRBV6-6 and TRBJ2-1, with 8 bases fitting TRBD2. Germline CDR1 MNHNY, CDR2 SVGAGI (reference sequence). This CDR3 is 15 amino acids long. The ends lost 7 bases at V and 2 bases at J; junction bases unmatched: 7. In DNA form, the CDR3 reads TGTGCCAGCAATCTAAGGCGGGGGGCCTACAATGAGCAGTTCTTC. Amino acids: CASNLRRGAYNEQFF.

J is TRBJ1-2 and V is TRBV4-1; a weak D match, TRBD1 (5 bases). This CDR3 is 12 amino acids long. The germline CDR1 and CDR2 sequences are MGHRA and YSYEKL. The ends were cut back, 0 bases at V and 14 bases at J, with 13 bases in the middle. The DNA for the CDR3 is TGCGCCAGCAGCCAAGAAACAGGCCCTTCGACCTTC. This encodes CASSQETGPSTF.

The rearrangement joins TRBV29-1 to TRBJ2-7; either TRBD1 or TRBD2 may supply D (7 bases each). V was shortened by 7 bases and J by 6 bases, with 19 bases between the two germline ends. This CDR3 contains 13 residues. The germline gives CDR1 SQVTM, CDR2 ANQGSEA. CDR3 loop: CSAGGGIGFEQYF. The CDR3 DNA reads as TGCAGCGCAGGGGGGGGGATTGGGTTCGAGCAGTACTTC.

The chain has TRBV4-1 and TRBJ2-7, with 10 bases identical to TRBD1. CDR1 is MGHRA and CDR2 is YSYEKL in the germline V gene. This CDR3 contains 14 residues. Germline trimming cut 5 bases from V and 4 bases from J; bases unmatched to any gene: 5. The CDR3 loop is CASSARDRGYEQYF. CDR3 bases: TGCGCCAGCAGCGCTCGGGACAGGGGTTACGAGCAGTACTTC.

The chain combines TRBV2 with TRBJ2-1; 8 nucleotides align to TRBD1. The V gene's germline CDR1 is SNHLY and CDR2 FYNNEI. J gave up 1 base and V 8 bases, and 4 bases lay outside the gene matches. This CDR3 region has 14 residues. CDR3 sequence: CASEDRASYNEQFF. In DNA form, the CDR3 reads TGTGCCAGCGAGGACAGGGCGTCCTACAATGAGCAGTTCTTC.

CDR3 amino acids: CASSPGSSYEQYF. The CDR3 DNA sequence: TGTGCCAGCTCACCAGGGAGCTCCTACGAGCAGTACTTC. The V gene is TRBV18, the J gene TRBJ2-7; weak D call: TRBD2 (5 bases). From germline, CDR1 is KGHSH and CDR2 LQKENI. The CDR3 sequence is 13 residues long. With 2 bases removed from V and 0 bases from J, the gap between germline ends came to 5 bases.

This CDR3 reads CASSQARGAPYEQYF. For the CDR3, the DNA is TGCGCCAGCAGCCAAGCTCGGGGGGCCCCCTACGAGCAGTACTTC. The chain recombines TRBV4-3 with TRBJ2-7, with a possible D match to TRBD2 (7 bases). The CDR3 is 15 amino acids. Germline loops: CDR1 LGHNA, CDR2 YSLEER. With 1 base removed from V and 2 bases from J, the gap between germline ends came to 12 bases.

This chain uses TRBV12-3 or TRBV12-4 with TRBJ2-5; D perhaps matches TRBD2 (6 bases). Trimming shortened V by 6 bases and J by 1 base, and 6 bases separated the two germline ends. The CDR3 has 12 amino acids. The DNA for the CDR3 is TGTGCCAGCAGACTAGCCCAAGAGACCCAGTACTTC. Protein: CASRLAQETQYF.

DNA of the CDR3: TGTGCCAGTAATGCGGGGAGGGCCGGGAACACCGGGGAGCTGTTTTTT. Translated, it gives CASNAGRAGNTGELFF. V gene TRBV19 combines with J gene TRBJ2-2; TRBD2 aligns across 7 bases. The CDR3 extends over 16 amino acids. Germline V gene lookup returns CDR1 LNHDA and CDR2 SQIVND (reference sequence). V lost 7 bases to trimming and J lost 1 base; unmatched junction nucleotides: 9.

This rearrangement joins TRBV28 to TRBJ1-2; 9 nucleotides agree with TRBD1. CDR3 length: 19 residues. The germline CDR1 and CDR2 sequences are MDHEN and SYDVKM. V trimming: 5 bases; J trimming: 4 bases; junction bases outside the gene matches: 20. The CDR3 sequence is CASSHRPPGQGVPSYGYTF. CDR3 nucleotide sequence: TGTGCCAGCAGTCACCGACCCCCGGGACAGGGCGTTCCTAGCTATGGCTACACCTTC.